The rows below give T cell receptor beta chains drawn from one sample of a study of beta chain features in type 1 diabetes. Using immunoSEQ multiplex PCR, the repertoire was profiled, and TCRdb retains in-frame clones only, with some absent. This table holds about 150,000 clones, around 10% found once. The sequencing input was central memory CD4+ T cells from blood. These receptors were collected from a man between 18 and 35 years old in good health. Both conserved end residues are part of each CDR3. The D gene is left open where the match is weak. Size is omitted from some rows. Given values are once, few, many or a class for expanded clones.

length	J	D	V	size	CDR3	DNA
13	TRBJ2-1	.	TRBV7-9	few	CASSVGGDNEQFF	TGTGCCAGCAGCGTAGGGGGGGACAATGAGCAGTTCTTC
15	TRBJ2-7	TRBD1	TRBV7-2	few	CASSRRTGGSYEQYF	TGTGCCAGCAGCAGAAGGACAGGGGGCTCCTACGAGCAGTACTTC
15	TRBJ2-1	TRBD1	TRBV11-2	few	CASSQGQDLYNEQFF	TGTGCCAGCAGCCAGGGACAGGATCTCTACAATGAGCAGTTCTTC
14	TRBJ1-3	.	TRBV7-2	.	CASSLKGGGNTIYF	TGTGCCAGCAGCCTAAAAGGAGGTGGAAACACCATATATTTT
14	TRBJ1-1	TRBD1	TRBV29-1	.	CSLQSEGARTEAFF	TGCAGCCTACAGTCAGAGGGGGCGAGGACTGAAGCTTTCTTT
14	TRBJ2-3	.	TRBV7-6	.	CASSFTGNADTQYF	TGTGCCAGCAGCTTCACAGGGAACGCAGATACGCAGTATTTT
13	TRBJ2-7	.	TRBV18	.	CASSRDHSYEQYF	TGTGCCAGCTCACGGGACCACTCCTACGAGCAGTACTTC
14	TRBJ2-3	.	TRBV5-1	.	CASSLGDETDTQYF	TGCGCCAGCAGCCTTGGGGACGAAACAGATACGCAGTATTTT
15	TRBJ2-3	TRBD2	TRBV7-2	.	CASRPPGLGTDTQYF	TGTGCCAGCAGACCACCGGGACTAGGCACAGATACGCAGTATTTT
15	TRBJ2-7	.	TRBV7-2	.	CASSLGGLLSYEQYF	TGTGCCAGCAGCCTAGGGGGACTACTTTCCTACGAGCAGTACTTC
13	TRBJ1-1	.	TRBV7-2	.	CASSFAGRTEAFF	TGTGCCAGCAGCTTCGCAGGGAGGACTGAAGCTTTCTTT
15	TRBJ2-3	TRBD2	TRBV29-1	few	CSAGRASGRTDTQYF	TGCAGCGCCGGTCGGGCTAGCGGGAGAACAGATACGCAGTATTTT
16	TRBJ2-5	TRBD1	TRBV10-3	.	CAISESGQGGQETQYF	TGTGCCATCAGTGAGTCTGGACAGGGCGGACAAGAGACCCAGTACTTC
15	TRBJ2-4	.	TRBV29-1	few	CSVEGGAGAKNIQYF	TGCAGCGTAGAAGGGGGTGCGGGTGCCAAAAACATTCAGTACTTC
20	TRBJ2-7	TRBD2	TRBV29-1	few	CSVGPRGTSGRMVESYEQYF	TGCAGCGTTGGTCCCCGCGGGACTAGCGGGAGAATGGTGGAATCCTACGAGCAGTACTTC
15	TRBJ2-7	TRBD2	TRBV9	.	CASSTSGASSYEQYF	TGTGCCAGCAGCACTAGCGGGGCGAGCTCCTACGAGCAGTACTTC
15	TRBJ2-5	TRBD2	TRBV6-5	.	CASRIGGASQETQYF	TGTGCCAGCAGAATCGGGGGGGCCTCCCAAGAGACCCAGTACTTC
14	TRBJ2-7	.	TRBV7-2	.	CASSLGGRSYEQYF	TGTGCCAGCAGCTTAGGTGGCAGGTCCTACGAGCAGTACTTC
14	TRBJ1-5	.	TRBV2	few	CASRKSGDNQPQHF	TGTGCCAGCAGGAAATCAGGGGATAATCAGCCCCAGCATTTT
12	TRBJ1-1	.	TRBV7-9	.	CASSPGVLEAFF	TGTGCCAGCAGCCCCGGGGTTTTGGAAGCTTTCTTT
15	TRBJ1-3	.	TRBV7-8	.	CASSLAAISGNTIYF	TGTGCCAGCAGCTTAGCGGCGATCTCTGGAAACACCATATATTTT
16	TRBJ2-5	.	TRBV6-6	.	CARIKQADRWAETQYF	TGTGCCAGGATAAAACAAGCTGACAGGTGGGCAGAGACCCAGTACTTC
12	TRBJ2-7	.	TRBV21-1	few	CATGTGGHEQYF	TGTGCCACCGGGACAGGGGGCCACGAGCAGTACTTC
14	TRBJ2-7	.	TRBV10-3	.	CAPPVSGWNYEQYF	TGTGCCCCACCAGTGAGCGGATGGAACTACGAGCAGTACTTC
14	TRBJ1-2	.	TRBV14	few	CASSQADRFYGYTF	TGTGCCAGCAGCCAGGCCGACCGATTCTATGGCTACACCTTC
13	TRBJ2-2	TRBD1	TRBV29-1	few	CSVWDRGRGELFF	TGCAGCGTTTGGGACAGGGGGCGAGGGGAGCTGTTTTTT
13	TRBJ1-1	.	TRBV18	few	CASSPPVYTEAFF	TGTGCCAGCTCACCACCGGTATACACTGAAGCTTTCTTT
15	TRBJ2-7	.	TRBV21-1	few	CASSLGQGRLYEQYF	TGTGCCAGCAGCCTCGGACAGGGTCGACTCTACGAGCAGTACTTC
15	TRBJ1-5	.	TRBV5-1	.	CASSLYGESNQPQHF	TGCGCCAGCAGCTTGTATGGAGAAAGCAATCAGCCCCAGCATTTT
12	TRBJ2-5	.	TRBV15	few	CATSRLGETQYF	TGTGCCACCAGCAGGCTAGGAGAGACCCAGTACTTC
12	TRBJ1-2	TRBD1	TRBV29-1	few	CSVETGGFGYTF	TGCAGCGTTGAGACAGGGGGCTTTGGCTACACCTTC
16	TRBJ1-4	TRBD1	TRBV30	.	CAFYRDRALQGEKLFF	TGTGCTTTTTACCGGGACAGGGCCTTACAGGGTGAAAAACTGTTTTTT
12	TRBJ2-7	.	TRBV6-1	.	CASTLHTYEQYF	TGTGCCAGCACCTTACACACCTACGAGCAGTACTTC
14	TRBJ2-5	TRBD1	TRBV30	.	CAWNKGTGKETQYF	TGTGCCTGGAATAAAGGGACAGGGAAAGAGACCCAGTACTTC
16	TRBJ2-3	.	TRBV7-2	few	CASSLRAPPYTDMQYF	TGTGCCAGCAGCTTAAGGGCGCCTCCATATACAGATATGCAGTATTTT
15	TRBJ2-7	.	TRBV9	few	CASSVATGSSYEQYF	TGTGCCAGCAGCGTAGCGACGGGGAGCTCCTACGAGCAGTACTTC
16	TRBJ1-3	.	TRBV5-1	.	CASSLAGGTTGNTIYF	TGCGCCAGCAGCTTGGCCGGGGGCACGACTGGAAACACCATATATTTT
15	TRBJ2-5	.	TRBV4-1	.	CASSQDGLFKETQYF	TGCGCCAGCAGCCAAGATGGGCTTTTCAAAGAGACCCAGTACTTC
13	TRBJ2-5	.	TRBV4-2	few	CASSQERKETQYF	TGTGCCAGCAGCCAAGAACGGAAAGAGACCCAGTACTTC
15	TRBJ1-2	.	TRBV21-1	few	CASSKAWTGNYGYTF	TGTGCCAGCAGCAAAGCCTGGACAGGGAACTATGGCTACACCTTC